This TCR beta chain was observed in a study of blood T cell repertoires in COVID-19. Libraries were prepared by immunoSEQ multiplex PCR; TCRdb keeps only in-frame clonotypes and omits some of them. The sample has more than 200,000 clones, roughly 88% seen once; the top ten hold about 0.7%. Trimming pared 1 base from V and 1 base from J, leaving 7 bases between. Germline values: CDR1 MNHNY, CDR2 SVGAGI (reference sequence). The CDR3 is 14 residues long. This clone appeared many times. The source is a human donor in a cohort sampled during active COVID-19. What was sequenced was peripheral blood. The V call is TRBV6-6, the J call TRBJ1-1; D is possibly TRBD1 (5 bases). CDR3 coding DNA: TGTGCCAGCAGTTACTTAGGACAGAACACTGAAGCTTTCTTT. Its translation: CASSYLGQNTEAFF.